The sequence of this T cell receptor beta chain was determined in a study of blood T cell repertoires in COVID-19. Study in general: Spain, Italy and the United States supplied samples that represented acute and convalescent COVID-19. From T cells, B-cell-depleted T cells, or PBMCs came the material, which was cDNA or gDNA.

Original data processing: Cell counts per sample came from amplifying reference gene primers. Clones were read by immunoSEQ multiplex PCR, and TCRdb kept only the in-frame ones, dropping some. That table is the source of V, J and clone size, and D and trimming were worked out from the DNA. The table lists approximately 49,000 clones, about 88% of them singletons. CDR1 SGDLS and CDR2 YYNGEE come from the germline V gene. This CDR3 has 14 amino acids. Trimming took 2 bases from V and 5 from J, leaving 13 bases between them. This chain joins TRBV9 and TRBJ1-1, with D hard to call. The clonotype comes from a man aged 45-60 years with acute or convalescent COVID-19. Sequenced: peripheral blood. CDR3 DNA: TGTGCCAGCAGCGTCCGCGCCTACTGGACTGAAGCTTTCTTT. It yields the protein CASSVRAYWTEAFF.